A single sample is the source of the 4 T cell receptor beta chains below, sequenced in a study of Ad26.COV2.S vaccination and SARS-CoV-2 variants. TCRdb's copy holds only in-frame clones and misses some; the assay was immunoSEQ multiplex PCR. Of hundreds of thousands of clones listed, around 86% were seen once; the top ten hold roughly 3.1%. Treatment here: some 20 received Ad26.COV2.S at low or high dose, single or two shots; about five received placebo; per-sample allocation not given. The investigators took samples on day 63 after the first vaccine or placebo injection. The sequencing here drew on peripheral blood, taken in a trial of Ad26.COV2.S vaccine versus placebo. The receptors were sampled from a person aged 18-60 years who received the Ad26.COV2.S COVID-19 vaccine or a placebo.

The rearrangement uses TRBV7-6 and TRBJ2-3, with 7 bases identical to TRBD2. From germline, CDR1 is SGHVS and CDR2 FNYEAQ. V lost 5 bases to trimming and J lost 4 bases; unmatched junction nucleotides: 21. The CDR3 covers 19 residues. Written as DNA, the CDR3 is TGTGCCAGCAGCCTAGAGGCGGGGCGGAGCGGGGAACTTTCAGATACGCAGTATTTT. This codes for CASSLEAGRSGELSDTQYF.

Only a few counts were recorded for this clone. This CDR3 reads CASSWDRRAFF. In DNA, the CDR3 is TGTGCCAGCAGCTGGGACCGTCGAGCTTTCTTT. V and J are TRBV12-3 or TRBV12-4 and TRBJ1-1; D may be TRBD1 (5 bases). V lost 6 bases and J lost 10, with 12 bases in between. CDR3 size: 11 residues.

V and J are TRBV4-1 and TRBJ1-3, with 7 nucleotides matching TRBD1. The CDR3 is made up of 16 amino acids. J lost 0 bases, V lost 3 bases, and 5 bases had no gene match. Germline assignment: CDR1 MGHRA and CDR2 YSYEKL. CDR3 in DNA: TGCGCCAGCAGCCAGATAGGGACAGCCTCTGGAAACACCATATATTTT. Protein product: CASSQIGTASGNTIYF.

The V and J genes are TRBV4-3 and TRBJ1-5; no clear D gene. Germline CDR1 reads LGHNA; CDR2 reads YSLEER. The ends were cut back, 1 base at V and 0 bases at J, with 7 bases in the middle. The CDR3 totals 15 residues. This chain's CDR3 is CASSQGVYSNQPQHF. CDR3 DNA: TGCGCCAGCAGCCAAGGGGTCTATAGCAATCAGCCCCAGCATTTT.